These 13 T cell receptor beta chains share one sample of origin, sequenced in a study of CD8 T cells in Susac syndrome. Random hexamers were used to reverse transcribe the RNA input (roughly 0.5 to 1 ug). TCRdb recomputed calls from the immunoSEQ multiplex PCR reads with MiXCR, one row per CDR3 protein. The table records over 120,000 distinct CDR3 sequences, roughly 94% of them present only once. The material sequenced was CD4+ T cells from PBMCs. The receptors were gathered from a human donor in good health.

This chain connects TRBV7-9 to TRBJ2-7, with D possibly called TRBD1 or TRBD2 (7 bases each). The CDR3 has 15 amino acids. The germline V gene encodes CDR1 SEHNR and CDR2 FQNEAQ (reference sequence). V lost 5 bases and J 8 bases, leaving 22 bases between the germline ends. This CDR3 is CASSPERGQLGKQYF. The DNA of the CDR3 is TGTGCCAGCAGCCCCGAGCGGGGACAGTTAGGCAAGCAGTACTTC.

This chain joins TRBV27 and TRBJ2-3; 7 bases match TRBD2. CDR3 size: 16 residues. The trim removed 6 bases at V and 0 bases at J, leaving 9 bases unmatched. Germline V gene lookup returns CDR1 MNHEY and CDR2 SMNVEV (reference sequence). CDR3 nucleotide sequence: TGTGCCAGCAGCCCGTTCCCGGGAGGCAGCACAGATACGCAGTATTTT. Amino acid sequence: CASSPFPGGSTDTQYF.

This chain uses TRBV4-1 with TRBJ2-3; 8 bases match TRBD2. The CDR3 consists of 16 residues. Germline V CDR1 and CDR2: MGHRA, YSYEKL. Trimming at V came to 5 bases and at J to 2 bases, leaving 9 bases not matched to a gene. The CDR3 sequence: CASSFIGLATTDTQYF. In DNA form, the CDR3 reads TGCGCCAGCAGCTTCATCGGACTAGCCACCACAGATACGCAGTATTTT.

V and J are TRBV14 and TRBJ2-1; D unresolved. The germline V gene encodes CDR1 SGHDN and CDR2 FVKESK. The CDR3 has 13 residues. V lost 5 bases to trimming and J lost 4 bases, with 9 bases between them. CDR3: CASSWTSYNEQFF. The CDR3 nucleotides read TGTGCCAGCAGCTGGACCAGTTACAATGAGCAGTTCTTC.

The chain couples TRBV7-8 to TRBJ2-7; a weak D match, TRBD2 (5 bases). V gave up 1 base and J gave up 2 bases, with 18 bases separating them. From germline, CDR1 is SGHVS and CDR2 FQNEAQ. The CDR3 sequence is 17 residues long. CDR3 in DNA: TGTGCCAGCAGCTTAGGGGGTGTAAGGGAGCGTACCTACGAGCAGTACTTC. Translation: CASSLGGVRERTYEQYF.

The genes are TRBV12-3 or TRBV12-4 and TRBJ1-1; D gene unclear. This CDR3 region has 15 residues. With 4 bases removed from V and 0 bases from J, the gap between germline ends came to 12 bases. CDR3 sequence: CASSSRTVLNTEAFF. DNA for the CDR3: TGTGCCAGCAGTTCCAGGACCGTGCTGAACACTGAAGCTTTCTTT.

The V gene is TRBV30, the J gene TRBJ1-1, with D hard to call. The CDR3 is 13 amino acids. The V end was cut by 4 bases, the J end by 1 base, with 10 bases between. CDR1 and CDR2 from the germline V gene are GTSNPN and SVGIG (reference sequence). The CDR3 DNA reads as TGTGCCTGGACACCGGGCAGGAACACTGAAGCTTTCTTT. This encodes CAWTPGRNTEAFF.

V and J are TRBV6-6 and TRBJ2-2; 9 positions match TRBD1. Germline trimming cut 5 bases from V and 3 bases from J; bases unmatched to any gene: 4. This CDR3 has 15 amino acids. Germline V lookup: CDR1 MNHNY, CDR2 SVGAGI (reference sequence). CDR3 bases: TGTGCCAGCAGTCACAGGGGGCGCGACACCGGGGAGCTGTTTTTT. Translated, it gives CASSHRGRDTGELFF.

The chain carries TRBV7-3 and TRBJ2-7; 7 bases are shared with TRBD1. V lost 5 bases to trimming and J lost 0 bases; unmatched junction nucleotides: 4. Per the germline V gene, CDR1 is SGHTA and CDR2 is FQGTGA. This CDR3 spans 14 amino acids. Written as DNA, the CDR3 is TGTGCCAGCAGCCCGACAGGGCACTCCTACGAGCAGTACTTC. It yields the protein CASSPTGHSYEQYF.

The V and J genes are TRBV7-2 and TRBJ2-1, with 12 bases identical to TRBD2. CDR1 is SGHTA and CDR2 is FQGNSA in the germline V gene. With 4 bases clipped from V and 5 bases from J, the junction kept 9 bases outside the gene matches. This CDR3 is 17 amino acids long. The CDR3 sequence: CASSSRSLAGGDNEQFF. The CDR3 DNA follows: TGTGCCAGCAGCTCGAGATCACTAGCGGGAGGAGACAATGAGCAGTTCTTC.

The rearrangement uses TRBV9 and TRBJ2-3; 9 bases are a match to TRBD2. The junction had 4 bases not matched to a gene; V was cut back by 2 bases and J by 3 bases. Germline CDR1 reads SGDLS; CDR2 reads YYNGEE. This CDR3 has 15 amino acids. The CDR3 bases are TGTGCCAGCAGCGTGGGACTAGCTGCTACAGATACGCAGTATTTT. It is translated as CASSVGLAATDTQYF.

V is TRBV25-1 and J is TRBJ2-2; D is possibly TRBD1 (5 bases). Germline-derived CDR1 and CDR2 are MGHDK and SYGVNS. The CDR3 consists of 13 residues. Trimming cost V 3 bases and J 6 bases, with 8 bases left between them. Here the CDR3 DNA reads TGTGCCAGCAGTGACAGGGTTTCCGGGGAGCTGTTTTTT. Its translation is CASSDRVSGELFF.

This sequence joins TRBV18 and TRBJ2-7; D tentatively reads TRBD1 or TRBD2 (5 bases each). The CDR3 sequence is 14 residues long. V lost 2 bases and J lost 6, with 14 bases in between. Germline lookup yields CDR1 KGHSH and CDR2 LQKENI. CDR3 nucleotides: TGTGCCAGCTCACCAGGGACCCAGGGCTCCGAGCAGTACTTC. Protein: CASSPGTQGSEQYF.